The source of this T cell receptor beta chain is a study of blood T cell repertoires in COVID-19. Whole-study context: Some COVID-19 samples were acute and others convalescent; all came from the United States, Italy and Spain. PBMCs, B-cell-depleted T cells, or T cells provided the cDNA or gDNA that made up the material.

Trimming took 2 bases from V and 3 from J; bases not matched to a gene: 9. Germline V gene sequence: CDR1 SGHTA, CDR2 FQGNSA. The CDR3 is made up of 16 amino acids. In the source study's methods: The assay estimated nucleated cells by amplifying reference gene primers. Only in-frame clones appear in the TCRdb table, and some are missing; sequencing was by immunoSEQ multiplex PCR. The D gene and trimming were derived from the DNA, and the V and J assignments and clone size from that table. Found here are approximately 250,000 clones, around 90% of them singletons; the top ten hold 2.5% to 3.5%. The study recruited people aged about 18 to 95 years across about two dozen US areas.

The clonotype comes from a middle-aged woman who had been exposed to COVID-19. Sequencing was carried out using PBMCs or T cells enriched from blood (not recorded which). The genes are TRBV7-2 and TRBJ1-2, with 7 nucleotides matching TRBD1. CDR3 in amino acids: CASSLRINRGDYGYTF. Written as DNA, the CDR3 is TGTGCCAGCAGCTTAAGGATTAACAGGGGCGACTATGGCTACACCTTC.